This entry describes one TCR beta chain. Sequenced by immunoSEQ multiplex PCR; TCRdb stores in-frame clones only, minus some. The sample yields about 440,000 clones, around nine tenths seen once. CDR3 size: 15 residues. The V and J ends lost 3 bases and 0 bases respectively, with 9 bases between them. Germline V gene data show CDR1 as KGHSH and CDR2 as LQKENI. This entry comes from a study of blood T cell repertoires in COVID-19. Turning to the study itself: Samples of COVID-19 (acute and convalescent) were obtained from the United States, Italy and Spain.

Clinical histories supplied by participants themselves formed the basis of cohort assignment. The sequencing input was PBMCs or T cells enriched from blood (not recorded which). This TCR was sampled from a young woman with acute COVID-19. The chain links TRBV18 to TRBJ1-3; D is undetermined. CDR3 DNA: TGTGCCAGCTCACCTCTACTCAACTCTGGAAACACCATATATTTT. Translated, it gives CASSPLLNSGNTIYF.